This T cell receptor beta chain was identified during a study of cytomegalovirus exposure and HLA in healthy donors (dated by TCRdb to 2015 to 2018). With regard to the full study: In an earlier analysis of roughly 500 of the donors, under 300 Gb of sequence data and about 110 million unique TCR beta sequences from roughly 180 million T cells were reported. Genome-wide SNP genotypes for about 65% of the roughly 700 donors were used in a later genetic analysis, which treated that subset as a discovery cohort. Because of strong linkage in the cohort, roughly 5 DR-DQ haplotypes were treated as single units for association and clustering. An early release that covered roughly 600 HLA-typed donors contained approximately 300 gigabases of sequencing data and approximately 85 million unique TCR sequences. Class I and class II HLA loci were covered by the typing at four-digit resolution. All discovery cohort repertoires had been generated using a single sequencing platform. An earlier analysis of 500 to 750 of the donors applied high-throughput TCR beta sequencing to assess whether each TCR beta V gene segment acted as functional or pseudogenic. To predict cytomegalovirus infection status, the study brought together high-throughput TCR immunosequencing, statistical association of individual TCRs with disease status, and machine learning. Typing coverage varied by locus: about 620-630 donors for A, B, C, DRB1 and DQB1; roughly 560 for DQA1; 600 to 610 for DPA1; around 450 for DPB1. Using immunosequencing, the study profiled T cell repertoires from 550 to 750 subjects and related those repertoires to cytomegalovirus serostatus. Among 398 genotyped donors of the cohort, an average of roughly 240,000 unique TCR beta nucleotide sequences were sequenced per donor, around a sixth of them non-productive. A separate validation cohort of some 130 different subjects was used in addition to the 666-subject first cohort. The study aimed to test whether cataloging public T cell receptors could reveal signatures of past pathogen exposure. Of the approximately 400 genotyped donors, approximately 83% fell in the genetic ancestry cluster associated with self-reported Caucasian donors. Donor age, sex, ethnicity and CMV serostatus were compiled together with the repertoire data. A later analysis re-examined previously published TCR beta repertoires from roughly 650 donors and added high-resolution HLA genotyping to investigate patterns of TCR occurrence. Rather than using new phenotypic data, the later analysis identified candidate immune exposures from TCR beta sequences and from how often those sequences occurred across donors. General conclusions and limits of the study: Linkage disequilibrium might explain the correlated functional status among segregating V segments, but an unknown experimental factor could not be excluded. In a later analysis, HLA-associated TCR beta chains were found to be more clonally expanded and to have lower generation probabilities than equally common non-associated chains. Sequencing depth was assumed to be roughly uniform across donors in the presence/absence analyses, though that assumption may not hold. In a later analysis, most CMV-associated TCR beta chains were found to appear HLA-restricted, with HLA associations seemingly driven largely by CMV exposure. The sequencing pipeline was judged likely to have produced a cluster of highly shared sequence variants as a technical artifact. Immune exposure information for the cohort was limited to CMV serostatus. The study gave a list of some 150 TCR beta chains associated with cytomegalovirus. In vitro tests confirmed that three of the cytomegalovirus-associated TCR beta chains recognize cytomegalovirus antigens. A further reported finding was that TCR beta sequences accurately predicted the HLA-A and HLA-B alleles for most subjects in the first cohort. In a later analysis, the rate of TCR association differed among HLA loci, with DRB1 alleles having the most associated TCRs and HLA-C alleles having the fewest. Compared with the approximately 710-donor mean, donors in an Asian-associated ancestry cluster had fewer N-insertions in productive TCRs, according to a later genetic analysis. An association between a missense DCLRE1C variant and V-gene and J-gene trimming of TCR beta chains was found in a later genetic analysis and replicated in an independent cohort. Some IMGT-functional V segments, including TRBV6-2 and TRBV6-3, could not be told apart with the 87-base-pair reads, so those segments were excluded. It was suggested by the authors that the approach could potentially be generalized to other disease states and immunological phenotypes. Across donors, most TCR sequences were observed very rarely, whereas some public TCRs were present in many individuals. HLA typing was unavailable for some donors at each locus, so association tests used only the typed subset. In a later analysis, around 17,000 TCR beta sequences were associated with specific HLA alleles at a false discovery rate of 0.05. In both the original and validation cohorts, the classifier was reported to diagnose cytomegalovirus status with high specificity and sensitivity. Several of the top co-occurrence clusters appeared to be linked to parvovirus B19, influenza, CMV and Epstein-Barr virus, according to a later analysis. The earlier analysis of nearly 600 of the donors excluded 15 to 20 rarely observed V segments, including chromosome 9 orphons, because counts were too low. In an earlier analysis of several hundred of the donors, most TCR beta V segments were observed in productive rearrangements about 87% or about 30% of the time, broadly matching IMGT annotations. When HLA alleles, especially DR and DQ, strongly co-occurred, TCR associations were difficult to assign to individual alleles. Only TCR beta chains were sequenced in this cohort, and the absence of alpha or paired-chain data limited detectable features.

The cohort comprised under 700 healthy bone marrow donors. All cohort members were sampled while nominally healthy, although unrecorded immune exposures were likely present. The donor tested CMV seronegative and was one of the 352 seronegative cohort members. A peripheral blood sample was provided by each donor, and peripheral blood mononuclear cells were used for TCR beta sequencing. Genomic DNA extraction from the blood cell samples was performed with the Qiagen DNeasy Blood Extraction Kit. Worth noting for this clone: Its binding antigen is unknown. No base quality information exists; no much larger clone differs at one position.

For this chain, trimming is 3 bases at the V end and 0 bases at the J end, and the number of junction bases without a gene match is 5. From a lookup of the germline V gene, CDR1 and CDR2 are SGDLS and YYNGEE. From the cysteine up to the phenylalanine, the CDR3 has a length of 15 residues. The CDR3 DNA has 45 bases and is translated from base 1. Receptors were amplified or captured by the immunoSEQ multiplex PCR assay. A mixture of 60 forward primers for TCR Vbeta segments and 13 reverse primers for TCR Jbeta segments was used in the multiplex PCR. The CDR3 region of rearranged TCR beta genes was amplified from genomic DNA with a multiplex PCR assay. The amplified TCR beta libraries were sequenced on the Illumina HiSeq System as 87-base-pair reads. The study's own analysis went as follows. A later analysis tallied 75 million to 85 million unique TCR beta chains across the 666 repertoires, and approximately 9.9 million of those chains were shared by two or more donors. Raw reads were error-corrected and collapsed into unique sequences by a nearest-neighbor algorithm in which closely related sequences were merged to remove PCR and sequencing errors. Alignment of CDR3 sequences to IMGT reference sequences was used to assign V, D and J gene segments. For a sequence to be retained, at least a six-nucleotide match to both a V gene segment and a J gene segment was required. Rearrangements were called productive when the CDR3 lacked stop codons and stayed in frame with V and J; all others were non-productive. Following IMGT convention, CDR3 was defined as the stretch from the second conserved V-encoded cysteine up to the conserved J-encoded phenylalanine. The earlier analysis of approximately 500 of the donors excluded sequences that lacked an unambiguous match to a single V gene segment. An earlier analysis of about 590 of the donors classified V segments as functional when productive rearrangements were above 56.7% and as segregating when the standard deviation between donors was above 5%. A statistical classification framework was built for diagnosing cytomegalovirus status from the catalog of TCR beta chain sequences. In a later analysis, TCR nucleotide sequences were compared against IMGT/GENE-DB human TR gene sequences so that V and J genes could be assigned. A later analysis assigned CDR3 sequences and most-parsimonious VDJ recombination scenarios with the TCRdist pipeline. In a later analysis, every TCR beta chain was defined by the combination of its CDR3 amino acid sequence and its V-gene family, and reads without a unique V-gene family were dropped. As a way to deal with suspected cross-contamination and a sequencing artifact, a later analysis dropped roughly 600 nucleotide sequences that were highly shared and had low generation probability. In a later analysis, a clonal expansion index for each public chain was calculated from normalized within-repertoire ranks of inferred template counts. In a later analysis, generation probabilities were computed using a VDJ recombination model fitted to out-of-frame rearrangements, and the results were checked against IGoR. In a later analysis, TCR-TCR, TCR-HLA and TCR-CMV co-occurrence was scored with hypergeometric tests, and a repertoire-size bias correction was applied to TCR pairs. In a later analysis, false discovery rates were estimated by permuting HLA or CMV assignments 20 times. In a later analysis, co-occurring TCRs were grouped with DBSCAN, and TCRdist sequence similarity was added when clustering was performed within HLA-allele-positive subsets. Repertoires with fewer than 30,000 or more than 120,000 public chains, plus five repertoires with anomalous nucleotide sharing, were excluded from co-occurrence clustering. In its TCRdb copy, this immuneACCESS table keeps in-frame sequences only and misses some clones. Where compared with another copy, unresolved V genes explain less than half of these, and the others have no known cause. V and J calls and clone size are as listed in that table; D and trimming were resolved from the DNA. The sample table records about 200,000 clones; around 78% of these occur just once. The ten largest account for around 1.9% of the sample.

The clonotype was recovered from a man younger than 45 in good health and CMV-seronegative. The sequencing sample was made of PBMCs. The rearranged segments are TRBV9 and TRBJ2-7, with 8 bases aligning to TRBD1. The CDR3 amino acid sequence is: CASSATGASSYEQYF. The DNA sequence is given as TGTGCCAGCAGCGCGACAGGGGCGAGCTCCTACGAGCAGTACTTC.